This T cell receptor (beta chain) is from a study of CD8 T cells in Susac syndrome (dated by TCRdb to the late 2010s). With regard to the full study: Whether CD8+ T cell activation and differentiation in Susac syndrome was antigen driven was tested using repertoire sequencing. The clonality of the CD8+ T cell repertoire was compared across approximately twelve healthy donors, around 14 Susac syndrome patients and around 15 multiple sclerosis patients. Overall study results and their limits: The TCR sequencing and HLA analysis was acknowledged to have included a relatively small number of individuals.

High-throughput TCR beta sequencing profiled peripheral blood CD8+ and CD4+ T cells from healthy donors, Susac syndrome patients and multiple sclerosis patients. Treatment-naive patients with stable or active relapsing-remitting disease fulfilling revised McDonald criteria were used as multiple sclerosis controls. Bulk CD8+ and CD4+ T cells were purified magnetically by negative isolation, whereas CD8+ TEMRA cells were enriched by FACS. Blood was drawn into EDTA tubes, processed within 24 hours, and PBMCs were isolated by density gradient centrifugation. PBMCs intended for TCR sequencing were cryopreserved in liquid nitrogen and thawed later in a water bath at 37 degrees C. The sorted or isolated CD4+, CD8+ and CD8+ TEMRA cells reached a purity of at least 90%. As regards this clonotype: This receptor's antigen is unknown. Within one base of it there is no much larger clone, and no base qualities were kept.

RNA was extracted using the RNeasy kit, and roughly 0.45 to 1 microgram was reverse transcribed with random hexamers. The immunoSEQ multiplex PCR assay, which covers 54 Vbeta and 13 Jbeta segments, was used to amplify TCR beta CDR3 regions. Bias from PCR amplification was corrected by using a synthetic template baseline for primer optimization and for computational correction. The source study handled its data this way. Reads were annotated to V, D and J genes per IMGT and analyzed with immunoSEQ Analyzer, keeping only productive sequences. Clonality was computed as one minus Shannon entropy normalized by log2 of the number of productive unique sequences. For each patient and control, public and private clones were evaluated among the 100 most prevalent clones. Susac-specific clones were defined as absent from healthy and MS cohorts, over a thousand published viral clones and other ImmuneACCESS disease sequences. Using fastp at Q25 and MiXCR, TCRdb reprocessed the public reads and kept productive beta chains. A single entry per CDR3 protein holds the most common genes and DNA from its merged rows. TCRdb's processing, not the authors' own work, is the source of the V and J calls. In all, the sample holds 170,000 or so distinct CDR3 sequences, and approximately 95% of those were seen once. Less than 0.2% of the sample is in the top ten clones.

The CDR1 and CDR2 encoded by the germline V gene are MNHNS and SASEGT. From its cysteine to its phenylalanine, the CDR3 spans 13 amino acids. Solely the CDR3 DNA is kept, with 39 bases framed from the first base. V loses 7 bases of germline sequence and J loses 4 bases, and the interval between the two ends is 11 bases. Sequences were obtained from CD8+ T cells from PBMCs. The sequence came from a human donor with multiple sclerosis. The chain links TRBV6-1 with TRBJ2-1; the D gene remains uncertain. The DNA is as follows: TGTGCCAGCAAAGAGCGAGATTACAATGAGCAGTTCTTC. The encoded protein is CASKERDYNEQFF.